These 15 T cell receptor beta chains were all obtained from the same sample, sequenced in a study of beta chain features in type 1 diabetes. Expressed TCRB transcripts were sequenced, since all the RNA that had been isolated was reverse transcribed. Produced via immunoSEQ multiplex PCR; TCRdb's table is partial and in-frame only. The sample records 200,000 to 250,000 clones, 9.6% being singletons. The sample consisted of naive CD4+ T cells from blood. The receptor set was obtained from a woman under 30 in good health.

This clone was observed a few times. J is TRBJ1-2 and V is TRBV28; 7 bases are a match to TRBD1. CDR3 length: 12 amino acids. The trim removed 2 bases at V and 13 bases at J, leaving 7 bases unmatched. Germline loops: CDR1 MDHEN, CDR2 SYDVKM. The DNA of the CDR3 is TGTGCCAGCAGTTTAAGAGGGACAGCTCTCACCTTC. Its translation is CASSLRGTALTF.

V is TRBV6-1 and J is TRBJ2-5, with 7 bases lining up with TRBD2. Germline V lookup: CDR1 MNHNS, CDR2 SASEGT. The CDR3 extends over 14 amino acids. With V trimmed by 2 bases and J by 7 bases, 7 bases remained unmatched. The CDR3 DNA follows: TGTGCCAGCAGTGAAAATAGAAGGGAGGGGACCCAGTACTTC. Translation gives CASSENRREGTQYF.

This clone was detected a few times. The gene calls are TRBV18 and TRBJ2-5, with D perhaps TRBD2 (5 bases). The germline V gene encodes CDR1 KGHSH and CDR2 LQKENI. The CDR3 spans 14 residues. The V gene lost 2 bases and the J gene lost 1 base, with 8 bases spanning the gap. The CDR3 spells CASSPGRVQETQYF. CDR3 nucleotides: TGTGCCAGCTCACCAGGGCGGGTCCAAGAGACCCAGTACTTC.

The chain links TRBV6-1 to TRBJ1-1; no clear D gene. With 4 bases removed from V and 5 bases from J, the gap between germline ends came to 11 bases. CDR3 length: 13 residues. CDR1 and CDR2 (germline): MNHNS, SASEGT. In nucleotides, the CDR3 is TGTGCCAGCAGTGCCTTCCAACGGACTGAAGCTTTCTTT. Translation: CASSAFQRTEAFF.

The chain employs TRBV28 and TRBJ2-3, with no clear D. The germline V gene has CDR1 MDHEN and CDR2 SYDVKM. The V and J ends lost 6 bases and 0 bases respectively, with 4 bases between them. This CDR3 has 12 amino acids. The CDR3 DNA is TGTGCCAGCAGCCGTAGCACAGATACGCAGTATTTT. It is translated as CASSRSTDTQYF.

The V call is TRBV5-5, the J call TRBJ2-2; 11 nucleotides match TRBD2. CDR1 and CDR2 (germline): SGHKS, YYEKEE (reference sequence). This CDR3 spans 17 amino acids. With 1 base clipped from V and 3 bases from J, the junction kept 5 bases outside the gene matches. For the CDR3, the DNA is TGTGCCAGCAGCTTGTCTAGCGGGAGGTCGGACACCGGGGAGCTGTTTTTT. Translating it yields CASSLSSGRSDTGELFF.

A few counts support this clone. The V gene is TRBV30, the J gene TRBJ2-4; 7 nucleotides match TRBD2. This CDR3 contains 14 residues. The junction had 11 bases not matched to a gene; V was cut back by 0 bases and J by 12 bases. The germline V gene encodes CDR1 GTSNPN and CDR2 SVGIG (reference sequence). The CDR3 DNA reads TGTGCCTGGAGTGTAGATCTGGGGGGGATCGCTCAGTACTTC. This sequence encodes CAWSVDLGGIAQYF.

In this sample, this clone turned up a few times. V and J are TRBV27 and TRBJ2-4; D gene uncertain. Trimming cost V 5 bases and J 0 bases, with 17 bases left between them. The CDR3 has 17 residues. Germline V lookup: CDR1 MNHEY, CDR2 SMNVEV (reference sequence). CDR3 bases: TGTGCCAGCAGTCTAGTAAATGGCAGACTAGCCAAAAACATTCAGTACTTC. Translating it yields CASSLVNGRLAKNIQYF.

There are a few counts of this clone. The chain uses TRBV12-5 and TRBJ1-4, with a tentative D call TRBD1 (5 bases). The germline V gene encodes CDR1 LGHNT and CDR2 FRNRAP. This CDR3 is built from 14 residues. V dropped 6 bases and J dropped 4 bases, with 12 bases sitting between them. The CDR3, as DNA: TGTGCTAGTGGCCTGACAGCTATTAATGAAAAACTGTTTTTT. This gives the protein CASGLTAINEKLFF.

The chain has TRBV2 and TRBJ1-5; D is unresolved. V was cut by 2 bases and J by 6 bases, with 14 bases left in between. This CDR3 spans 15 amino acids. Per germline, CDR1 SNHLY and CDR2 FYNNEI. The CDR3 sequence: CASSENSLWSQPQHF. CDR3 DNA: TGTGCCAGCAGTGAAAACTCCCTTTGGAGTCAGCCCCAGCATTTT.

This sequence joins TRBV6-5 and TRBJ2-1; D is ambiguous. The germline V gene encodes CDR1 MNHEY and CDR2 SVGAGI. With 10 bases removed from V and 7 bases from J, the gap between germline ends came to 20 bases. The CDR3 loop spans 14 amino acids. The CDR3 DNA sequence: TGTGCCATCCGTGCTGGTCGAGTTGATAATGAGCAGTTCTTC. Its protein is CAIRAGRVDNEQFF.

The chain couples TRBV9 to TRBJ1-3, with D perhaps TRBD1 (6 bases). The germline V and J ends were trimmed by 4 bases and 2 bases, with 13 bases remaining between them. The CDR3 is 15 amino acids. Looked up from germline, CDR1 is SGDLS and CDR2 is YYNGEE. Here the CDR3 reads CASSYRQVPGNTIYF. Here the CDR3 DNA reads TGTGCCAGCAGCTACCGACAGGTCCCTGGAAACACCATATATTTT.

Only a few counts were recorded for this clone. CDR3 sequence: CASSLLGLLQETQYF. CDR3 in DNA: TGTGCCAGCAGTTTACTGGGACTACTCCAAGAGACCCAGTACTTC. The gene calls are TRBV28 and TRBJ2-5; 7 bases match TRBD2. V shed 2 bases and J 1 base; nucleotides not matched to a gene: 4. CDR1 is MDHEN and CDR2 is SYDVKM in the germline V gene. This CDR3 is built from 15 residues.

The DNA of the CDR3 is TGTGCCAGCAGCTCAGGGGAAGGGGAGCTGTTTTTT. Translated: CASSSGEGELFF. This chain connects TRBV7-9 to TRBJ2-2, with D possibly TRBD1 on 6 matching bases. Trimming took off 4 bases at V and 8 bases at J, with 8 bases between the two ends. The CDR3 runs to 12 residues. Per germline, CDR1 SEHNR and CDR2 FQNEAQ (reference sequence). The full variable domain, its missing parts supplied by reference TRBV7-9 and TRBJ2-2, is DTGVSQNPRHKITKRGQNVTFRCDPISEHNRLYWYRQTLGQGPEFLTYFQNEAQLEKSRLLSDRFSAERPKGSFSTLEIQRTEQGDSAMYLCASSSGEGELFFGEGSRLTVL.

This sequence joins TRBV6-5 and TRBJ1-6, with 9 bases that match TRBD1. Trimming cost V 8 bases and J 6 bases; bases outside gene matches: 5. The CDR3 spans 14 residues. From germline, CDR1 is MNHEY and CDR2 SVGAGI. CDR3 DNA sequence: TGTGCCAGCGGACGGGACAGGGTTAATTCACCCCTCCACTTT. Protein sequence: CASGRDRVNSPLHF.